One and the same sample provided the 4 T cell receptor beta chains below, sequenced in a study of cytomegalovirus exposure and HLA in healthy donors (TCRdb year 2017). The library was obtained by the immunoSEQ multiplex PCR assay. For the multiplex PCR, a mixture combining 60 forward primers for TCR Vbeta segments and 13 reverse primers for TCR Jbeta segments was used. What TCRdb holds here is the immuneACCESS table cut down to in-frame rearrangements. Part of the clones is not present; checked against another copy, under half of the missing clones reflect an unresolved V gene, and the others are unexplained. The sample has about 190,000 clones on record, roughly 77% of them singletons. Of the sample, 3.4% is held by the ten largest clones. Sequencing input: PBMCs. The receptors were sampled from a man in his forties in good health and CMV-seropositive.

The chain employs TRBV30 and TRBJ2-6, with D possibly being TRBD1 (5 bases). The CDR3 totals 13 residues. Trimming pared 4 bases from V and 2 bases from J, leaving 6 bases between. Per germline, CDR1 GTSNPN and CDR2 SVGIG (reference sequence). This chain's CDR3 is CAWTRAGANVLTF. The DNA for the CDR3 is TGTGCCTGGACCAGGGCTGGGGCCAACGTCCTGACTTTC.

The chain carries TRBV9 and TRBJ1-2; 8 bases match TRBD1. V shed 1 base and J 3 bases; nucleotides not matched to a gene: 8. The CDR3 runs 16 residues. Per the germline V gene, CDR1 is SGDLS and CDR2 is YYNGEE. The CDR3 sequence is CASSVIETGEDYGYTF. The CDR3 nucleotides are TGTGCCAGCAGCGTAATAGAGACAGGGGAGGACTATGGCTACACCTTC.

V gene TRBV7-2 combines with J gene TRBJ1-1, with a weak D call TRBD1 (6 bases). Germline values: CDR1 SGHTA, CDR2 FQGNSA. CDR3 size: 14 residues. The V gene lost 2 bases and the J gene lost 4 bases, with 11 bases spanning the gap. Written as DNA, the CDR3 is TGTGCCAGCAGCTTAATACCAGGGGTCACTGAAGCTTTCTTT. Its translation: CASSLIPGVTEAFF. Combining the CDR3 with reference TRBV7-2 and TRBJ1-1 gives the whole variable domain GAGVSQSPSNKVTEKGKDVELRCDPISGHTALYWYRQSLGQGLEFLIYFQGNSAPDKSGLPSDRFSAERTGGSVSTLTIQRTQQEDSAVYLCASSLIPGVTEAFFGQGTRLTVV.

This clone was picked up a small number of times. This CDR3 is CASSLGDSEKLFF. As DNA, the CDR3 is TGTGCCAGCAGCTTGGGGGACTCAGAAAAACTGTTTTTT. J is TRBJ1-4 and V is TRBV5-5; D is perhaps TRBD1 (5 bases). The CDR3 is 13 residues long. V was clipped by 0 bases and J by 8 bases, with 8 bases between them. The germline CDR1 and CDR2 sequences are SGHKS and YYEKEE (reference sequence).